A selection of T cell receptor beta chains follows, all from one sample in a study of T cells after yellow fever vaccination. One entry per CDR3 protein, called by TCRdb with MiXCR from the 5' RACE reads. The sample includes around 550,000 distinct CDR3 sequences, 15% to 20% seen only once; the top ten take around 15%. The material was PBMCs, obtained 15 days after the yellow fever booster vaccination. These receptors came from a man aged 25-45 years who received the YFV17D yellow fever vaccine. Each CDR3 is given with its conserved first and last residue.

CDR3 protein	V gene	J gene
CASSLGPHDRGIRGVSYNEQFF	TRBV12-3/TRBV12-4	TRBJ2-1
CSAREGQGHSPLHF	TRBV20-1	TRBJ1-6
CASSPWETGDYEQYF	TRBV5-5	TRBJ2-7
CSVAGTGKGWGHYYEQYF	TRBV29-1	TRBJ2-7
CASSLALRETQYF	TRBV7-2	TRBJ2-5
CAWGGQNSYEQYF	TRBV30	TRBJ2-7
CASSPPVEYEQFF	TRBV18	TRBJ2-1
CASIPGANTGELFF	TRBV6-1	TRBJ2-2
CASSLNGWTIQETQYF	TRBV11-1	TRBJ2-5
CSARADRTEAFF	TRBV20-1	TRBJ1-1
CASSSDTQYF	TRBV7-2	TRBJ2-3
CAISRDRSYEQYF	TRBV10-3	TRBJ2-7
CAWSRTGFRNEQFF	TRBV30	TRBJ2-1
CASIQPAYNEQFF	TRBV6-2/TRBV6-3	TRBJ2-1
CASSPRQGPQFF	TRBV7-9	TRBJ2-1
CASSLGTNPKNIQYF	TRBV6-5	TRBJ2-4
CASSKTGTVIFGNTIYF	TRBV12-3/TRBV12-4	TRBJ1-3
CATSDSRTANTGELFF	TRBV24-1	TRBJ2-2
CASSNPNQQGQFF	TRBV6-5	TRBJ2-1
CASSPRDRGSYEQYF	TRBV3-1	TRBJ2-7
CASNTRTSGRVDTQYF	TRBV12-3/TRBV12-4	TRBJ2-3
CSARDRTETQYF	TRBV20-1	TRBJ2-5
CAWSGTGQVMSYTF	TRBV30	TRBJ1-2
CSGLAGGTDTQYF	TRBV29-1	TRBJ2-3
CSVDGLAGNLEETQYF	TRBV29-1	TRBJ2-5
CASSLLQGPAFF	TRBV28	TRBJ1-1
CASSRPTNEQFF	TRBV12-3/TRBV12-4	TRBJ2-1
CASSLEGEPYNEQFF	TRBV5-1	TRBJ2-1